What follows are 24 T cell receptor beta chains derived from one specimen sequenced in a study of blood T cell repertoires in COVID-19 (dated by TCRdb to between 2020 and 2021). The protocol used for the library was the immunoSEQ multiplex PCR assay. In TCRdb, the immuneACCESS table is reduced to in-frame sequences with V and J assigned. These tables do not hold every clone; where another copy was compared, an unresolved V gene accounts for under half, and the others remain unexplained. Recorded for this sample are some 200,000 clones; roughly 82% of them occurred a single time. The ten largest clones add up to 12% of the sample. Sequenced material: PBMCs or T cells enriched from blood (not recorded which). The receptor set was obtained from a middle-aged man who had recovered from COVID-19.

The V call is TRBV16, the J call TRBJ1-5; D uncertain. CDR1 is KGHSY and CDR2 is FQNENV in the germline V gene. Trimming took off 0 bases at V and 0 bases at J, with 15 bases between the two ends. The CDR3 loop spans 18 amino acids. The CDR3 DNA follows: TGTGCCAGCAGCCAATCGATCACCCCGGGGTATAGCAATCAGCCCCAGCATTTT. Residues: CASSQSITPGYSNQPQHF.

The rearrangement joins TRBV6-1 to TRBJ1-2, with D perhaps TRBD1 (5 bases). V dropped 4 bases and J dropped 6 bases, with 21 bases sitting between them. Looked up from germline, CDR1 is MNHNS and CDR2 is SASEGT. CDR3 length equals 16 residues. Here the CDR3 DNA reads TGTGCCAGCAGTGCCATCGGGGGGGACGGGGAACATGGCTACACCTTC. Protein: CASSAIGGDGEHGYTF.

The table lists this clone with a few counts. The chain carries TRBV7-9 and TRBJ2-1, with TRBD2 matching 9 bases. J was trimmed by 8 bases and V by 7 bases; bases with no gene match: 9. This CDR3 comprises 14 residues. Germline assignment: CDR1 SEHNR and CDR2 FQNEAQ (reference sequence). The CDR3: CASNGGGRAHEQFF. The CDR3 nucleotides are TGTGCCAGCAATGGCGGCGGGAGGGCACATGAGCAGTTCTTC.

V usage is TRBV19 and J usage is TRBJ2-3, with 13 nucleotides matching TRBD2. Germline V CDR1 and CDR2: LNHDA, SQIVND (reference sequence). Losses at the gene ends were 1 base for V and 5 bases for J; bases not matched to a gene: 6. The CDR3 is 17 residues long. CDR3 protein: CASSIALAGGPVDTQYF. The CDR3 nucleotides are TGTGCCAGTAGTATAGCACTAGCGGGAGGGCCGGTAGATACGCAGTATTTT.

This clone appeared many times. The chain recombines TRBV2 with TRBJ2-3, with TRBD2 identical over 8 bases. Trimming at V came to 4 bases and at J to 1 base, leaving 4 bases not matched to a gene. This CDR3 is 15 amino acids long. Germline values: CDR1 SNHLY, CDR2 FYNNEI. The CDR3 region is CASSVSLAGTDTQYF. The CDR3 nucleotides are TGTGCCAGCAGTGTTTCACTAGCGGGCACAGATACGCAGTATTTT.

This clone was seen once. The chain employs TRBV4-3 and TRBJ1-6; D remains unclear. Germline loops: CDR1 LGHNA, CDR2 YSLEER. Deletions cut 0 bases from V and 5 bases from J, with 8 bases between. CDR3 length equals 15 residues. DNA of the CDR3: TGCGCCAGCAGCCAAGAGGCAGGTGATAATTCACCCCTCCACTTT. It is translated as CASSQEAGDNSPLHF.

This clone was detected only a few times. V is TRBV28 and J is TRBJ2-1; D call uncertain. V gave up 4 bases and J gave up 1 base, with 8 bases separating them. Looked up from germline, CDR1 is MDHEN and CDR2 is SYDVKM. The CDR3 contains 14 residues. CDR3 region: CASSSSESYNEQFF. The CDR3 bases are TGTGCCAGCAGTTCTTCAGAATCCTACAATGAGCAGTTCTTC.

This clone has just one count. The chain employs TRBV29-1 and TRBJ2-4, with a weak D call TRBD2 (6 bases). V lost 2 bases and J 0 bases, leaving 11 bases between the germline ends. The germline V gene has CDR1 SQVTM and CDR2 ANQGSEA. CDR3 length: 15 amino acids. The DNA for the CDR3 is TGCAGCGTTGAAAACGTGGGACTAGCCAAAAACATTCAGTACTTC. Translated: CSVENVGLAKNIQYF.

The chain uses TRBV11-3 and TRBJ1-2; 10 nucleotides align to TRBD1. The CDR3 loop spans 17 amino acids. Germline V gene sequence: CDR1 SGHNT, CDR2 YENEEA. V was clipped by 3 bases and J by 4 bases; unmatched bases: 11. DNA of the CDR3: TGTGCCAGCAGCTTCGGACAGGGGGGATATCACTTCTATGGCTACACCTTC. This encodes CASSFGQGGYHFYGYTF.

V gene TRBV7-3 combines with J gene TRBJ1-2; D not certain. The CDR3 is 17 residues long. V shed 5 bases and J shed 0 bases, with 19 bases lying between them. The germline V gene encodes CDR1 SGHTA and CDR2 FQGTGA. The CDR3 loop is CASSPTARAPANYGYTF. The CDR3 DNA follows: TGTGCCAGCAGCCCAACCGCGAGGGCACCAGCTAACTATGGCTACACCTTC.

On this clone: One end of the junction is discordant with germline, which a read error may explain. The J gene is TRBJ1-1, the V gene TRBV30; D not resolved. The CDR3 length is 14 residues. The germline CDR1 and CDR2 sequences are GTSNPN and SVGIG (reference sequence). The CDR3 DNA is TGTGCCTGGAGTGGATGGCCGGGGAACGCTGAAGCTTTCTTT. Its protein product is CAWSGWPGNAEAFF.

The rearrangement joins TRBV19 to TRBJ1-5, with 9 positions matching TRBD1. With 3 bases clipped from V and 0 bases from J, the junction kept 3 bases outside the gene matches. The germline V gene has CDR1 LNHDA and CDR2 SQIVND (reference sequence). The CDR3 contains 16 residues. The CDR3 here is CASSMGTGYSNQPQHF. CDR3 sequence (DNA): TGTGCCAGTAGTATGGGGACAGGGTATAGCAATCAGCCCCAGCATTTT.

The V call is TRBV6-1, the J call TRBJ1-3; D remains unclear. V lost 1 base to trimming and J lost 0 bases, with 10 bases between them. The CDR3 has 16 amino acids. Germline CDR1 is MNHNS and CDR2 is SASEGT. The CDR3 DNA is TGTGCCAGCAGTGAAGTTGAGGTTTACTCTGGAAACACCATATATTTT. Protein: CASSEVEVYSGNTIYF.

The V gene is TRBV9, the J gene TRBJ1-5; D is unresolved. This CDR3 contains 14 residues. CDR1 and CDR2 (germline): SGDLS, YYNGEE. With 3 bases removed from V and 4 bases from J, the gap between germline ends came to 11 bases. The CDR3 region has the DNA TGTGCCAGCAGCGCCCAAGGAGGGAATCAGCCCCAGCATTTT. Translating gives CASSAQGGNQPQHF.

This chain joins TRBV6-2 or TRBV6-3 and TRBJ2-2; TRBD1 is a possible D gene (6 bases). Trimming removed 4 bases at V and 3 bases at J, with 12 bases between. The CDR3 extends over 15 amino acids. Germline values: CDR1 MNHEY, CDR2 SVGEGT. This CDR3 reads CASSFTRGDTGELFF. CDR3 bases: TGTGCCAGCAGTTTCACCAGGGGAGACACCGGGGAGCTGTTTTTT.

This clone was observed once. This sequence joins TRBV7-3 and TRBJ2-1; TRBD2 matches at 8 bases. The V gene end was trimmed by 3 bases and the J gene end by 6 bases; junction bases not matched to a gene: 1. The length of the CDR3 is 13 residues. CDR1 is SGHTA and CDR2 is FQGTGA in the germline V gene. The DNA of the CDR3 is TGTGCCAGCAGCTTTGGGACTAGCAATGAGCAGTTCTTC. Encoded protein: CASSFGTSNEQFF. The full variable domain, in which reference TRBV7-3 and TRBJ2-1 provide the parts outside the CDR3, is GAGVSQTPSNKVTEKGKYVELRCDPISGHTALYWYRQSLGQGPEFLIYFQGTGAADDSGLPNDRFFAVRPEGSVSTLKIQRTERGDSAVYLCASSFGTSNEQFFGPGTRLTVL.

The chain combines TRBV5-1 with TRBJ1-1; 9 bases line up with TRBD1. V lost 0 bases to trimming and J lost 1 base; unmatched junction nucleotides: 10. The CDR3 is made up of 18 amino acids. In germline, CDR1 is SGHRS, CDR2 YFSETQ. CDR3 nucleotide sequence: TGCGCCAGCAGCTTGGACAACAGGGGGCGCTTCCCGAACACTGAAGCTTTCTTT. This sequence encodes CASSLDNRGRFPNTEAFF.

V and J are TRBV9 and TRBJ1-3; D may be TRBD1 (5 bases). The CDR3 sequence is 17 residues long. Germline CDR1 and CDR2: SGDLS and YYNGEE. The V end lost 4 bases, the J end lost 2 bases, and 19 bases lay between the germline ends. This chain's CDR3 is CASSPRMGRAAGNTIYF. The CDR3 DNA reads TGTGCCAGCAGCCCGAGGATGGGCAGGGCCGCTGGAAACACCATATATTTT. Drawing the rest from reference TRBV9 and TRBJ1-3, the complete variable domain is DSGVTQTPKHLITATGQRVTLRCSPRSGDLSVYWYQQSLDQGLQFLIQYYNGEERAKGNILERFSAQQFPDLHSELNLSSLELGDSALYFCASSPRMGRAAGNTIYFGEGSWLTVV.

This clone was counted a few times. As DNA, the CDR3 is TGTGCCAGCAGCTTAGATGGGCGGGAGGGCCCAGAGACCCAGTACTTC. Translation: CASSLDGREGPETQYF. The rearrangement joins TRBV13 to TRBJ2-5, with TRBD2 matching over 9 bases. Germline assignment: CDR1 PRHDT and CDR2 FYEKMQ (reference sequence). The CDR3 is 16 residues long. V lost 1 base to trimming and J lost 4 bases; unmatched junction nucleotides: 7. The variable domain in full, with the rest retrieved from reference TRBV13 and TRBJ2-5, is AAGVIQSPRHLIKEKRETATLKCYPIPRHDTVYWYQQGPGQDPQFLISFYEKMQSDKGSIPDRFSAQQFSDYHSELNMSSLELGDSALYFCASSLDGREGPETQYFGPGTRLLVL.

This clone occurred a few times. The genes are TRBV7-3 and TRBJ1-1; no reliable D call. Trimming pared 2 bases from V and 3 bases from J, leaving 13 bases between. The CDR3 totals 15 residues. Germline values: CDR1 SGHTA, CDR2 FQGTGA. CDR3 in DNA: TGTGCCAGCAGCTTAGATGTACAGAAATACACTGAAGCTTTCTTT. This encodes CASSLDVQKYTEAFF. The variable domain in full, completed from reference TRBV7-3 and TRBJ1-1, reads GAGVSQTPSNKVTEKGKYVELRCDPISGHTALYWYRQSLGQGPEFLIYFQGTGAADDSGLPNDRFFAVRPEGSVSTLKIQRTERGDSAVYLCASSLDVQKYTEAFFGQGTRLTVV.

This chain connects TRBV5-6 to TRBJ2-4; 12 nucleotides line up with TRBD2. Germline CDR1 reads SGHDT; CDR2 reads YYEEEE. J lost 8 bases, V lost 2 bases, and 5 bases had no gene match. This CDR3 spans 15 amino acids. This chain's CDR3 is CASSLLAGGKDIQYF. The CDR3 DNA follows: TGTGCCAGCAGCTTACTAGCGGGAGGTAAAGACATTCAGTACTTC.

V usage is TRBV9 and J usage is TRBJ2-1; TRBD2 agrees at 10 bases. J gave up 6 bases and V 0 bases, and 12 bases lay outside the gene matches. Germline loops: CDR1 SGDLS, CDR2 YYNGEE. The CDR3 totals 18 residues. CDR3 nucleotides: TGTGCCAGCAGCGTAGGAGGGGGACCGGGACTAGCGACCAATGAGCAGTTCTTC. It yields the protein CASSVGGGPGLATNEQFF.

This chain links TRBV9 with TRBJ1-5, with D tentatively TRBD1 (6 bases). Trimming pared 4 bases from V and 3 bases from J, leaving 11 bases between. The CDR3 loop spans 14 amino acids. CDR1 SGDLS and CDR2 YYNGEE come from the germline V gene. The CDR3 nucleotides are TGTGCCAGCAGCCTGGACAGCGTCAATCAGCCCCAGCATTTT. Amino acid sequence: CASSLDSVNQPQHF.

The chain uses TRBV7-2 and TRBJ1-5; D is undetermined. The CDR3 spans 15 residues. Germline assignment: CDR1 SGHTA and CDR2 FQGNSA. Trimming shortened V by 1 base and J by 2 bases, and 9 bases separated the two germline ends. CDR3 residues: CASSLVADGNQPQHF. The CDR3 DNA reads TGTGCCAGCAGCTTAGTGGCTGATGGCAATCAGCCCCAGCATTTT.